Listed below are T cell receptor beta chains from one sample, sequenced in a study of cytomegalovirus exposure and HLA in healthy donors. Repertoires were generated with immunoSEQ multiplex PCR, while TCRdb's copy carries only in-frame clones and drops some. The sample includes 150,000 or so clones, about 75% of them seen just once. The sequencing sample was made of PBMCs. Source of these receptors: a female donor in good health and CMV-seronegative. CDR3s include the opening cysteine and the closing phenylalanine or tryptophan. D genes are given only for firm matches. Rows may omit the clone size; those that give it use once, few, many or a size class.

TRBV6-5	few	TRBD2	TRBJ2-3	CASSTSGASTDTQYF	TGTGCCAGCAGTACTAGCGGAGCTAGCACAGATACGCAGTATTTT
TRBV5-5	.	TRBD1	TRBJ1-4	CASSTGQLNEKLFF	TGTGCCAGCAGCACGGGACAGCTGAATGAAAAACTGTTTTTT
TRBV27	.	.	TRBJ1-5	CAGGQPQHF	TGTGCCGGGGGGCAGCCCCAGCATTTT
TRBV7-9	.	TRBD1	TRBJ1-1	CASSATGVSEAFF	TGTGCCAGCAGCGCAACAGGGGTCTCCGAAGCTTTCTTT
TRBV6-1	once	TRBD1	TRBJ1-5	CASSPTGFSNQPQHF	TGTGCCAGCAGTCCGACAGGGTTTAGCAATCAGCCCCAGCATTTT
TRBV5-4	.	TRBD2	TRBJ2-5	CASRSGLAGVRGETQYF	TGTGCCAGCCGGTCGGGACTAGCGGGGGTGAGGGGAGAGACCCAGTACTTC
TRBV7-3	.	.	TRBJ1-6	CASSFGGAGSPLHF	TGTGCCAGCAGCTTTGGGGGGGCAGGGTCACCCCTCCACTTT
TRBV30	few	TRBD1	TRBJ1-1	CAWSPATGAATEAFF	TGTGCCTGGAGCCCCGCAACAGGGGCGGCTACTGAAGCTTTCTTT
TRBV2	few	TRBD1	TRBJ1-4	CASSENRGQGEKLFF	TGTGCCAGCAGCGAAAACAGGGGGCAAGGCGAAAAACTGTTTTTT
TRBV5-6	.	.	TRBJ1-1	CASSLDSSPEAFF	TGTGCCAGCAGCCTCGACTCCTCCCCCGAAGCTTTCTTT
TRBV6-5	.	.	TRBJ1-3	CASSYSDSRGNTIYF	TGTGCCAGCAGTTATTCGGACAGCAGGGGAAACACCATATATTTT
TRBV11-3	.	TRBD1	TRBJ2-7	CASSLGGDRKRYEQYF	TGTGCCAGCAGCTTAGGAGGGGACAGGAAGAGGTACGAGCAGTACTTC
TRBV7-6	.	TRBD1	TRBJ1-2	CASSGTGFYGYTF	TGTGCCAGCAGCGGGACAGGATTCTATGGCTACACCTTC
TRBV19	.	TRBD2	TRBJ2-2	CASSIVVRGGLTGELFF	TGTGCCAGTAGTATAGTGGTCCGGGGGGGCCTAACCGGGGAGCTGTTTTTT
TRBV27	.	TRBD2	TRBJ2-7	CASSPSGNSYEQYF	TGTGCCAGCAGTCCTAGCGGGAACTCCTACGAGCAGTACTTC
TRBV10-3	.	TRBD2	TRBJ2-3	CAISGLAEYTDTQYF	TGTGCCATCAGTGGACTAGCGGAATACACAGATACGCAGTATTTT
TRBV19	.	TRBD1	TRBJ2-1	CASSEGASYNEQFF	TGTGCCAGTAGTGAGGGGGCATCCTACAATGAGCAGTTCTTC
TRBV5-6	.	.	TRBJ2-5	CASSSMGGHQETQYF	TGTGCCAGCAGCTCGATGGGAGGTCACCAAGAGACCCAGTACTTC
TRBV2	.	.	TRBJ2-5	CASSRDYQETQYF	TGTGCCAGCTCCCGGGACTACCAAGAGACCCAGTACTTC
TRBV5-1	.	.	TRBJ1-2	CASSSPGTSNGYTF	TGCGCCAGCAGCTCCCCGGGGACTAGCAATGGCTACACCTTC
TRBV5-1	.	.	TRBJ2-7	CASRKAAPGYEQYF	TGCGCCAGCAGAAAGGCAGCCCCGGGCTACGAGCAGTACTTC
TRBV10-2	.	.	TRBJ2-2	CASSEQKTTYTGELFF	TGCGCCAGCAGTGAGCAGAAGACTACCTACACCGGGGAGCTGTTTTTT
TRBV6-5	.	TRBD1	TRBJ1-2	CASRETGFGYTF	TGTGCCAGCAGAGAGACAGGGTTTGGCTACACCTTC
TRBV6-5	.	TRBD1	TRBJ2-2	CASSWGQGGTGELFF	TGTGCCAGCAGTTGGGGACAGGGAGGCACCGGGGAGCTGTTTTTT
TRBV6-5	.	TRBD2	TRBJ2-2	CAAGTSGTGELFF	TGTGCCGCCGGGACTAGCGGGACCGGGGAGCTGTTTTTT
TRBV5-1	few	TRBD2	TRBJ2-7	CASSWGLAGGNEQYF	TGCGCCAGCAGCTGGGGACTAGCGGGAGGAAACGAGCAGTACTTC
TRBV4-1	.	.	TRBJ1-1	CASSPRGSWTEAFF	TGCGCCAGCAGCCCGCGGGGGAGTTGGACTGAAGCTTTCTTT
TRBV12-5	.	.	TRBJ1-1	CASGTQSRWTEAFF	TGTGCTAGTGGTACCCAAAGCCGGTGGACTGAAGCTTTCTTT
TRBV19	.	TRBD1	TRBJ2-3	CASNTPGGPPLTDTQYF	TGTGCCAGTAACACCCCAGGGGGACCTCCACTCACAGATACGCAGTATTTT
TRBV29-1	.	.	TRBJ1-1	CSIEGGSTTEAFF	TGCAGCATAGAGGGGGGGTCTACCACTGAAGCTTTCTTT
TRBV19	.	.	TRBJ1-5	CASSIGEILQPQHF	TGTGCCAGTAGTATAGGGGAGATCCTCCAGCCCCAGCATTTT
TRBV12-1	.	.	TRBJ2-1	CASSFWAPDRVIEQFF	TGTGCCAGCAGCTTTTGGGCGCCGGACAGGGTCATTGAGCAGTTCTTC
TRBV30	.	.	TRBJ1-3	CAWSPSKADSGNTIYF	TGTGCCTGGAGCCCGTCCAAAGCCGACTCTGGAAACACCATATATTTT
TRBV4-1	.	.	TRBJ2-3	CASSQVTGSTDTQYF	TGCGCCAGCAGCCAAGTGACGGGGTCCACAGATACGCAGTATTTT
TRBV2	.	.	TRBJ2-7	CASSEGPRGAGTEQYF	TGTGCCAGCAGTGAGGGCCCAAGGGGCGCGGGGACCGAGCAGTACTTC
TRBV6-5	.	.	TRBJ2-1	CASSYLDSSDEQFF	TGTGCCAGCAGTTACTTGGACAGTTCGGATGAGCAGTTCTTC
TRBV5-1	.	.	TRBJ2-5	CASSSVQGGETQYF	TGCGCCAGCAGCTCGGTCCAGGGGGGAGAGACCCAGTACTTC
TRBV5-1	.	TRBD1	TRBJ1-2	CASSLADRGSHGYTF	TGCGCCAGCAGCTTGGCCGACAGGGGAAGTCATGGCTACACCTTC
TRBV5-4	once	TRBD1	TRBJ1-6	CASSFPDRGPLHF	TGTGCCAGCAGCTTCCCGGACAGGGGGCCCCTCCACTTT
TRBV10-1	.	.	TRBJ2-1	CASSAGGTGGEQFF	TGCGCCAGCAGTGCCGGGGGGACAGGAGGTGAGCAGTTCTTC
TRBV5-1	.	TRBD1	TRBJ2-5	CASSFSGTGVVWTQYF	TGCGCCAGCAGCTTTTCCGGGACAGGCGTCGTTTGGACCCAGTACTTC
TRBV30	.	.	TRBJ1-1	CAWTSRGNTEAFF	TGTGCCTGGACCTCAAGGGGGAACACTGAAGCTTTCTTT